The 29 T cell receptor beta chains below come from one sample, sequenced in a study of blood T cell repertoires in COVID-19. Produced via immunoSEQ multiplex PCR; TCRdb's table is partial and in-frame only. Of 90,000 to 95,000 clones detected, 70% to 90% appear once; the ten largest clones hold approximately 4.8%. Sequencing was carried out using peripheral blood. The receptors were sampled from a woman of 80 years or more with active COVID-19.

This clone has a handful of counts. The chain combines TRBV28 with TRBJ2-7; 7 nucleotides line up with TRBD1. CDR1 is MDHEN, CDR2 SYDVKM, per germline. CDR3 length: 14 amino acids. Trimming cost V 3 bases and J 0 bases; bases outside gene matches: 2. The DNA for the CDR3 is TGTGCCAGCAGTTTCGAGGGGGCCTCCTACGAGCAGTACTTC. Translation gives CASSFEGASYEQYF.

V and J are TRBV5-4 and TRBJ2-5, with D maybe TRBD2 (5 bases). The germline V gene encodes CDR1 SGHNT and CDR2 YYREEE (reference sequence). The CDR3 runs to 14 residues. Trimming cost V 1 base and J 1 base, with 8 bases left between them. In DNA, the CDR3 is TGTGCCAGCAGCTTGATGCTAGCCCAAGAGACCCAGTACTTC. Its translation: CASSLMLAQETQYF.

This chain joins TRBV4-3 and TRBJ1-2, with TRBD1 matching 12 bases. The CDR3 sequence is 17 residues long. V shed 0 bases and J 4 bases; nucleotides not matched to a gene: 6. Germline V gene data show CDR1 as LGHNA and CDR2 as YSLEER. CDR3: CASSQDLGTGGSYGYTF. The CDR3 bases are TGCGCCAGCAGCCAAGATCTAGGGACAGGGGGCTCCTATGGCTACACCTTC.

This clone was counted between two and nine times. CDR3 sequence: CATISGTSLDEQYF. CDR3 nucleotide sequence: TGTGCCACCATCTCGGGGACTAGTCTGGACGAGCAGTACTTC. This chain joins TRBV24-1 and TRBJ2-7; 8 nucleotides line up with TRBD2. The germline V gene encodes CDR1 KGHDR and CDR2 SFDVKD. The CDR3 extends over 14 amino acids. With V trimmed by 8 bases and J by 5 bases, 10 bases remained unmatched.

The genes are TRBV7-2 and TRBJ2-5; D unclear. This CDR3 has 15 residues. V was trimmed by 4 bases and J by 5 bases, leaving 17 bases between them. CDR1 and CDR2 from the germline V gene are SGHTA and FQGNSA. CDR3: CASSSTGSYGETQYF. The CDR3 DNA reads TGTGCCAGCAGCTCCACCGGGTCCTATGGGGAGACCCAGTACTTC.

The chain has TRBV19 and TRBJ2-7, with D perhaps matching TRBD2 (6 bases). The V end lost 5 bases, the J end lost 1 base, and 9 bases lay between the germline ends. The CDR3 has 13 residues. The germline V gene encodes CDR1 LNHDA and CDR2 SQIVND (reference sequence). CDR3: CASSAGLSYEQYF. The CDR3 coding sequence is TGTGCCAGTAGTGCGGGACTGTCCTACGAGCAGTACTTC.

The chain is built from TRBV11-2 and TRBJ1-4; tentative D call: TRBD1 (5 bases). The CDR3 consists of 12 residues. Germline loops: CDR1 SGHAT, CDR2 FQNNGV. Trimming pared 2 bases from V and 11 bases from J, leaving 9 bases between. The CDR3 DNA reads as TGTGCCAGCAGCTTACGGGGGGAGAAACTGTTTTTT. It is translated as CASSLRGEKLFF.

The rearrangement uses TRBV7-8 and TRBJ2-7; 16 positions match TRBD2. V lost 8 bases, J lost 4 bases, and 8 bases stayed unmatched. Per germline, CDR1 SGHVS and CDR2 FQNEAQ. The CDR3 is made up of 16 amino acids. CDR3 sequence: CASGIGTSGRGYEQYF. CDR3 bases: TGTGCCAGCGGCATAGGGACTAGCGGGAGGGGGTACGAGCAGTACTTC. Full variable domain (rest looked up from reference TRBV7-8 and TRBJ2-7): GAGVSQSPRYKVAKRGQDVALRCDPISGHVSLFWYQQALGQGPEFLTYFQNEAQLDKSGLPSDRFFAERPEGSVSTLKIQRTQQEDSAVYLCASGIGTSGRGYEQYFGPGTRLTVT.

A single count supports this clone. The rearrangement joins TRBV28 to TRBJ1-5; no firm D call. This CDR3 has 16 residues. The germline CDR1 and CDR2 sequences are MDHEN and SYDVKM. V was pared by 7 bases and J by 2 bases, with 18 bases between. This CDR3 is CASTVAGWVGNQPQHF. CDR3 DNA sequence: TGTGCCAGCACTGTGGCGGGATGGGTAGGCAATCAGCCCCAGCATTTT.

The chain is built from TRBV6-1 and TRBJ1-5; weak D call: TRBD1 (5 bases). This CDR3 region has 16 residues. Trimming left V 3 bases short and J 0 bases short, with 12 bases between. Germline V gives CDR1 MNHNS, CDR2 SASEGT. CDR3 amino acids: CASSDYGGYSNQPQHF. CDR3 sequence (DNA): TGTGCCAGCAGTGATTACGGGGGGTATAGCAATCAGCCCCAGCATTTT.

Only a few counts were recorded for this clone. This rearrangement joins TRBV6-2 or TRBV6-3 to TRBJ1-1, with 8 positions matching TRBD1. Germline V gives CDR1 MNHEY, CDR2 SVGEGT. With 2 bases clipped from V and 1 base from J, the junction kept 3 bases outside the gene matches. The length of the CDR3 is 15 residues. The CDR3 nucleotides are TGTGCCAGCAGTTACGATGGACAGGGGAACACTGAAGCTTTCTTT. Translated, it gives CASSYDGQGNTEAFF.

The chain uses TRBV2 and TRBJ2-3; TRBD2 aligns across 7 bases. The trim removed 3 bases at V and 5 bases at J, leaving 5 bases unmatched. Germline V gives CDR1 SNHLY, CDR2 FYNNEI. CDR3 length: 14 amino acids. This CDR3 reads CASSELVAGDTQYF. DNA for the CDR3: TGTGCCAGCAGTGAGTTAGTAGCGGGAGATACGCAGTATTTT.

This chain uses TRBV11-2 with TRBJ2-5; a possible D gene is TRBD2 (5 bases). V lost 0 bases and J lost 5, with 13 bases in between. This CDR3 has 15 amino acids. Germline lookup yields CDR1 SGHAT and CDR2 FQNNGV. The chain's CDR3 is CASSLERGNVETQYF. In nucleotides, the CDR3 is TGTGCCAGCAGCTTAGAACGGGGAAATGTGGAGACCCAGTACTTC. Complete variable domain (other parts from reference TRBV11-2 and TRBJ2-5): EAGVAQSPRYKIIEKRQSVAFWCNPISGHATLYWYQQILGQGPKLLIQFQNNGVVDDSQLPKDRFSAERLKGVDSTLKIQPAKLEDSAVYLCASSLERGNVETQYFGPGTRLLVL.

J is TRBJ2-4 and V is TRBV6-2 or TRBV6-3; 8 nucleotides agree with TRBD2. The CDR3 has 13 residues. Germline V gene lookup returns CDR1 MNHEY and CDR2 SVGEGT. Trimming cost V 6 bases and J 7 bases; bases outside gene matches: 5. Here the CDR3 DNA reads TGTGCCAGCAGCCGGGGGGGGAGGAACATTCAGTACTTC. Protein product: CASSRGGRNIQYF.

The chain has TRBV5-1 and TRBJ2-7, with 9 nucleotides matching TRBD1. From germline, CDR1 is SGHRS and CDR2 YFSETQ. V lost 5 bases and J lost 3; bases outside the gene matches: 6. This CDR3 has 14 residues. The CDR3 loop reads CASRASTGGYEQYF. In DNA, the CDR3 is TGCGCCAGCAGAGCCTCGACAGGGGGCTACGAGCAGTACTTC.

This clone was found a few times. The chain couples TRBV9 to TRBJ1-6; TRBD1 matches 10 bases. Germline V gene lookup returns CDR1 SGDLS and CDR2 YYNGEE. The V and J ends lost 4 bases and 4 bases, in that order; junction bases with no gene match: 5. This CDR3 is 16 amino acids long. In DNA, the CDR3 is TGTGCCAGCAGCCTGAGGACAGGGGGATATAATTCACCCCTCCACTTT. It codes for CASSLRTGGYNSPLHF.

V and J are TRBV7-2 and TRBJ2-3; D is ambiguous. V lost 1 base to trimming and J lost 0 bases, with 8 bases between them. The CDR3 is 15 amino acids. CDR1 is SGHTA, CDR2 FQGNSA, per germline. The CDR3 here is CASSLVSVSTDTQYF. In nucleotides, the CDR3 is TGTGCCAGCAGCTTAGTTTCGGTTAGCACAGATACGCAGTATTTT.

V usage is TRBV11-2 and J usage is TRBJ2-1; tentative D call: TRBD2 (6 bases). The V end was cut by 1 base, the J end by 7 bases, with 8 bases between. CDR1 is SGHAT and CDR2 is FQNNGV in the germline V gene. There are 13 residues in the CDR3. The CDR3, as DNA: TGTGCCAGCAGCTTAGCCGGAGGGAATGAGCAGTTCTTC. It translates to CASSLAGGNEQFF.

This chain joins TRBV6-5 and TRBJ1-2; 8 bases are shared with TRBD1. This CDR3 region has 14 residues. CDR1 and CDR2 (germline): MNHEY, SVGAGI. J gave up 7 bases and V 4 bases, and 8 bases lay outside the gene matches. CDR3 sequence reads: CASSSQGGHRGYTF. The CDR3 DNA follows: TGTGCCAGCAGTTCACAGGGGGGGCATCGTGGCTACACCTTC.

Only one count was recorded for this clone. The chain couples TRBV9 to TRBJ2-5; 9 positions match TRBD1. CDR1 and CDR2 from the germline V gene are SGDLS and YYNGEE. With V trimmed by 2 bases and J by 3 bases, 8 bases remained unmatched. The CDR3 contains 16 residues. CDR3 sequence: CASSVAAGTGKETQYF. CDR3 sequence (DNA): TGTGCCAGCAGCGTTGCCGCCGGGACAGGGAAAGAGACCCAGTACTTC. Drawing the rest from reference TRBV9 and TRBJ2-5, the complete variable domain is DSGVTQTPKHLITATGQRVTLRCSPRSGDLSVYWYQQSLDQGLQFLIQYYNGEERAKGNILERFSAQQFPDLHSELNLSSLELGDSALYFCASSVAAGTGKETQYFGPGTRLLVL.

This clone was seen only once. A read error may account for a junction end that differs from germline. This rearrangement joins TRBV25-1 to TRBJ1-2; 8 bases match TRBD1. Germline V gives CDR1 MGHDK, CDR2 SYGVNS. This CDR3 has 14 amino acids. CDR3 protein: CASSEFAGGYRYTF. For the CDR3, the DNA is TGTGCCAGCAGTGAATTCGCAGGGGGCTATCGCTACACCTTC.

The rearrangement uses TRBV7-2 and TRBJ1-1, with a possible D match to TRBD1 (6 bases). Germline loops: CDR1 SGHTA, CDR2 FQGNSA. The germline V and J ends were trimmed by 6 bases and 5 bases, with 19 bases remaining between them. The CDR3 sequence is 15 residues long. The DNA of the CDR3 is TGTGCCAGCAGTCCGACAGGTACCACGAGGACTGAAGCTTTCTTT. Encoded protein: CASSPTGTTRTEAFF.

The J gene is TRBJ1-2, the V gene TRBV27; 9 bases line up with TRBD1. Looked up from germline, CDR1 is MNHEY and CDR2 is SMNVEV (reference sequence). The length of the CDR3 is 14 residues. V lost 6 bases and J lost 6; bases outside the gene matches: 8. CDR3 residues: CASSPTGGADGYTF. The CDR3 DNA reads as TGTGCCAGCAGCCCAACAGGGGGCGCAGATGGCTACACCTTC.

This sequence joins TRBV24-1 and TRBJ1-5; no firm D call. The CDR3 spans 15 residues. The V end was cut by 4 bases, the J end by 3 bases, with 12 bases between. Germline CDR1 reads KGHDR; CDR2 reads SFDVKD. The CDR3 bases are TGTGCCACCAGTGACCCCCGGTTCCCCAATCAGCCCCAGCATTTT. It translates to CATSDPRFPNQPQHF.

The chain links TRBV7-6 to TRBJ1-3, with TRBD1 identical over 7 bases. The CDR3 is 15 residues long. The V gene's germline CDR1 is SGHVS and CDR2 FNYEAQ. The junction had 6 bases not matched to a gene; V was cut back by 3 bases and J by 4 bases. The CDR3 protein is CASSFRTGVGNTIYF. The DNA for the CDR3 is TGTGCCAGCAGCTTCCGTACAGGGGTCGGAAACACCATATATTTT. The full variable domain, with the rest looked up from reference TRBV7-6 and TRBJ1-3, is GAGVSQSPRYKVTKRGQDVALRCDPISGHVSLYWYRQALGQGPEFLTYFNYEAQQDKSGLPNDRFSAERPEGSISTLTIQRTEQRDSAMYRCASSFRTGVGNTIYFGEGSWLTVV.

This chain links TRBV5-1 with TRBJ2-3; the D gene is possibly TRBD2 (6 bases). Trimming took off 4 bases at V and 6 bases at J, with 15 bases between the two ends. The CDR3 has 14 residues. Germline CDR1 SGHRS, CDR2 YFSETQ. The CDR3 nucleotides read TGCGCCAGCAGCGATACGGGAGTAGGTGATACGCAGTATTTT. It specifies CASSDTGVGDTQYF.

V and J are TRBV4-1 and TRBJ2-3; TRBD2 agrees at 8 bases. Trimming cost V 0 bases and J 0 bases; bases outside gene matches: 5. Germline V CDR1 and CDR2: MGHRA, YSYEKL. The CDR3 is 17 residues long. The CDR3 DNA follows: TGCGCCAGCAGCCAAGATTCAACTAGCGGTAGCACAGATACGCAGTATTTT. Its translation is CASSQDSTSGSTDTQYF.

The rearrangement uses TRBV25-1 and TRBJ2-5, with TRBD2 matching 8 bases. Germline trimming cut 2 bases from V and 1 base from J; bases unmatched to any gene: 6. The CDR3 consists of 16 residues. Germline CDR1 is MGHDK and CDR2 is SYGVNS. DNA of the CDR3: TGTGCCAGCAGTGAACTCGGACTAGCAACCCAAGAGACCCAGTACTTC. Translated: CASSELGLATQETQYF.

The chain carries TRBV7-2 and TRBJ2-5; D is possibly TRBD1 (5 bases). CDR3 size: 14 residues. V was trimmed by 1 base and J by 4 bases, leaving 10 bases between them. Germline V gene data show CDR1 as SGHTA and CDR2 as FQGNSA. CDR3 in DNA: TGTGCCAGCAGCTTAGGGGGCGCGGTAGAGACCCAGTACTTC. This encodes CASSLGGAVETQYF.